This T cell receptor beta chain was identified during a study of T cell repertoires in cytomegalovirus infection. Study at large: Evidence of both CMV infection and a matching HLA type came from public TCR beta signatures.

The germline V gene encodes CDR1 LGHNA and CDR2 YNFKEQ. Trimming cost V 0 bases and J 3 bases, with 12 bases left between them. The CDR3 consists of 15 residues. Via MiXCR, TCRdb re-called the reads, giving one row per CDR3 protein. The data hold roughly 230,000 distinct CDR3 sequences, with about a sixth observed a single time. As to this clonotype: Its antigen is currently unknown.

Study conclusions and caveats: Ex vivo, HLA-C-restricted CMV-specific TCR beta clonotypes prevailed over the rest of the response. Identification of carriers of CMV plus the relevant HLA was performed using cumulative public TCR beta family frequency.

Sequenced sample: CD8+ T cells from PBMCs. The rearrangement links TRBV4-2 to TRBJ2-7; maybe TRBD1 (5 bases). The clonotype originates from a human donor in good health (CMV status not recorded). Some clones in this sample may be carry-over from other donors' samples. The CDR3, as DNA: TGTGCCAGCAGCCAAGATTATGTGGGGCTCTACGAGCAGTACTTC. Its protein is CASSQDYVGLYEQYF.